The clone carrying this T cell receptor beta chain was counted a few times. Each CDR3 protein gets one entry after TCRdb re-called the RT-PCR reads with MiXCR. The sample has fewer than 800,000 distinct CDR3 sequences, 12% to 15% seen once. Germline V gene sequence: CDR1 MNHEY, CDR2 SVGEGT. There are 14 residues in the CDR3. The V gene end was trimmed by 8 bases and the J gene end by 4 bases; junction bases not matched to a gene: 6. The chain couples TRBV6-2 or TRBV6-3 to TRBJ2-3, with TRBD1 identical over 10 bases. The material sequenced was memory CD4+ T cells from blood. This sequence originates from a female donor in good health, serving as a healthy control. Written as DNA, the CDR3 is TGTGCCAGCCTCGACAGGGGGCCGTCAGATACGCAGTATTTT. Amino acid sequence: CASLDRGPSDTQYF.